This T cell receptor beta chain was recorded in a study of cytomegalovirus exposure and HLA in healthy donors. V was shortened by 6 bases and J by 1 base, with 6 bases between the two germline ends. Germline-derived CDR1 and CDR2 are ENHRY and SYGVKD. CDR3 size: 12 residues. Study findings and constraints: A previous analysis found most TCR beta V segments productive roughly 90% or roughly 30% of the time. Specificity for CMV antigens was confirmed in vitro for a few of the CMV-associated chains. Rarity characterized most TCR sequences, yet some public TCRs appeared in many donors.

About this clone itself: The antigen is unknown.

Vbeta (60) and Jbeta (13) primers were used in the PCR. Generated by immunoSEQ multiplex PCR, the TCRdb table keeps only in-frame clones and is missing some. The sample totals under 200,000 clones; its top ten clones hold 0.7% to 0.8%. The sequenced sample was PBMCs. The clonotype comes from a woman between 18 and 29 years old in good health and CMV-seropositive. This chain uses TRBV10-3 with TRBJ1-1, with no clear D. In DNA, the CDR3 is TGTGCCATCAGCCGAGAGAACACTGAAGCTTTCTTT. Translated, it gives CAISRENTEAFF.